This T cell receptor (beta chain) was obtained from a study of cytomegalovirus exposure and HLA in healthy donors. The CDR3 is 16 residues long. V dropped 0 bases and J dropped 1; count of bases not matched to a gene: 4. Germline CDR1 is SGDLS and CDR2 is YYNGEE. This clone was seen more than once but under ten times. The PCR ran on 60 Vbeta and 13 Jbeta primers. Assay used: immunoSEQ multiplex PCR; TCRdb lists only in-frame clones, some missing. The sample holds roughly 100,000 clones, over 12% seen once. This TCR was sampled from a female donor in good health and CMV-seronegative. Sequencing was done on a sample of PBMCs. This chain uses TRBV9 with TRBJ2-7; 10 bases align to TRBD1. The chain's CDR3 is CASSVDDRGPSYEQYF. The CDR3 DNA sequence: TGTGCCAGCAGCGTAGACGACAGGGGGCCTTCCTACGAGCAGTACTTC.